The sequence of this T cell receptor (beta chain) was determined in a study of cytomegalovirus exposure and HLA in healthy donors (dated by TCRdb to about 2017). At the level of the whole study: A later analysis indicated that the 120 or so validation repertoires were generated on the platform also employed for the approximately 700 repertoires of the first cohort. The study was designed to test whether signatures of past pathogen exposure could be identified by cataloging public T cell receptors. In addition to the first cohort of 650 to 800 subjects, a separate validation cohort of approximately 110 different subjects was used. The study combined high-throughput TCR immunosequencing, statistical association of individual TCRs with disease status, and machine learning to predict cytomegalovirus infection status.

Library method: the immunoSEQ multiplex PCR assay. Per the authors' processing: A statistical classification framework was developed to diagnose cytomegalovirus status using the catalog of TCR beta chain sequences. TCRdb re-hosts the immuneACCESS table, in-frame sequences only. Its copies lack some clones; in the studies checked, an unresolved V gene accounts for under half of them, and the cause for the rest is not known. V and J calls and clone size are as listed in that table; D and trimming were resolved from the DNA. The sample table shows some 170,000 clones, and roughly 90% are seen once. The top ten clones comprise around 6% of the sample. Beyond this particular receptor, the publication reports: All 120 or so repertoires were used to score co-occurrence in the validation cohort in a later analysis, because that analysis had no HLA typing for the cohort. Three of the identified cytomegalovirus-associated TCR beta chains were confirmed in vitro to be specific for cytomegalovirus antigens. Subsequent analysis determined that TCRs grouped into clusters in the first cohort also showed a tendency toward co-occurrence across the roughly 120 validation repertoires, and 85% to 95% of cluster scores exceeded 0. Cytomegalovirus status was reported to be diagnosed by the classifier with high specificity and sensitivity in both the original and validation cohorts. In the study, some 160 TCR beta chains were listed as associated with cytomegalovirus. Most TCR sequences were observed very rarely across donors, whereas some public TCRs were present in many individuals. The authors suggested that the approach could potentially be generalized to other disease states and immunological phenotypes.

Comment on this clone: What this receptor recognizes is not known. Base quality data are lacking; no much larger clone is found one base away.

The donors belonged to the validation cohort of under 150 subjects, which was separate from the roughly 700-subject first cohort. The V end loses 2 bases and the J end loses 0 bases, and a stretch of 14 bases separates them. The CDR3 holds 16 amino acids from the cysteine to the phenylalanine. Only CDR3 DNA remains: 48 bases, in frame from the first base. The germline V gene yields SGHAT for CDR1 and FQNNGV for CDR2. The rearranged chain carries TRBV11-2 and TRBJ2-7, with the D gene not confidently named. The specimen was PBMCs. The sequence derives from a woman aged 25 to 45 in good health and CMV-seronegative. The sequence in DNA is TGTGCCAGCAGCTTATTTTCTGGCCAGAGCTCCTACGAGCAGTACTTC. Translated, this gives CASSLFSGQSSYEQYF.